Below are 12 T cell receptor beta chains sequenced from a single sample in a study of cytomegalovirus exposure and HLA in healthy donors (dated by TCRdb to 2016 to 2017). The library was made by the immunoSEQ multiplex PCR assay. TCRdb provides this immuneACCESS table in a form limited to in-frame rearrangements. Some clones are lacking; in checked studies, under half of them reflect an unresolved V gene, and why the rest are absent is not known. The sample data list about 200,000 clones, and more than 65% of these were observed just once. Together, the top ten hold around an eighth of the sample. Sequencing input: PBMCs. Every receptor here comes from a woman aged 30 to 39 in good health and CMV-seropositive.

This clone occurred once. This chain uses TRBV7-3 with TRBJ2-1; 7 nucleotides agree with TRBD2. This CDR3 has 15 amino acids. CDR1 is SGHTA and CDR2 is FQGTGA in the germline V gene. With 5 bases clipped from V and 3 bases from J, the junction kept 7 bases outside the gene matches. The CDR3 nucleotides are TGTGCCAGCAGCATTAGCGGGCTAGTCTACAATGAGCAGTTCTTC. As protein: CASSISGLVYNEQFF. Full variable domain (missing parts from reference TRBV7-3 and TRBJ2-1): GAGVSQTPSNKVTEKGKYVELRCDPISGHTALYWYRQSLGQGPEFLIYFQGTGAADDSGLPNDRFFAVRPEGSVSTLKIQRTERGDSAVYLCASSISGLVYNEQFFGPGTRLTVL.

The chain combines TRBV29-1 with TRBJ2-3; D is perhaps TRBD1 (5 bases). Germline V gene sequence: CDR1 SQVTM, CDR2 ANQGSEA. The CDR3 contains 17 residues. Deletions cut 4 bases from V and 2 bases from J, with 22 bases between. The CDR3 loop is CSVGRLGYDSNTDTQYF. DNA for the CDR3: TGCAGCGTTGGAAGATTGGGGTACGACAGCAACACAGATACGCAGTATTTT.

The chain links TRBV25-1 to TRBJ2-1; TRBD1 agrees at 7 bases. This CDR3 is built from 14 residues. V shed 6 bases, J shed 3 bases, and the junction held 5 bases outside the gene matches. Germline CDR1 MGHDK, CDR2 SYGVNS. CDR3 sequence: CASRADRDYNEQFF. DNA of the CDR3: TGTGCCAGCAGAGCAGACAGGGACTACAATGAGCAGTTCTTC.

This clone was recorded once. The chain uses TRBV9 and TRBJ2-1; 8 bases are shared with TRBD1. Germline CDR1 reads SGDLS; CDR2 reads YYNGEE. The CDR3 is 17 amino acids. V shed 3 bases and J 6 bases; nucleotides not matched to a gene: 14. DNA for the CDR3: TGTGCCAGCAGCGGGTGGAAGGACAGGGACAGTAGCAATGAGCAGTTCTTC. As protein: CASSGWKDRDSSNEQFF.

This chain connects TRBV6-1 to TRBJ2-1; D is unresolved. Germline V gene sequence: CDR1 MNHNS, CDR2 SASEGT. The CDR3 consists of 14 residues. V lost 8 bases to trimming and J lost 0 bases, with 11 bases between them. The CDR3 DNA reads as TGTGCCAGCCTAAGTGTGTTCTCCTACAATGAGCAGTTCTTC. Translation gives CASLSVFSYNEQFF.

This clone was seen a few times. The chain employs TRBV4-2 and TRBJ2-5, with D unclear. The length of the CDR3 is 15 residues. Trimming pared 1 base from V and 2 bases from J, leaving 11 bases between. The germline V gene encodes CDR1 LGHNA and CDR2 YNFKEQ. As DNA, the CDR3 is TGTGCCAGCAGCCAAGTGTTGGGCAGTCAAGAGACCCAGTACTTC. This encodes CASSQVLGSQETQYF.

The genes are TRBV7-9 and TRBJ2-3, with TRBD1 matching over 8 bases. The CDR3 is made up of 13 amino acids. Losses at the gene ends were 4 bases for V and 8 bases for J; bases not matched to a gene: 5. Germline CDR1 reads SEHNR; CDR2 reads FQNEAQ (reference sequence). DNA for the CDR3: TGTGCCAGCAGCTGGGGACAGGAGGCTACGCAGTATTTT. This translates into CASSWGQEATQYF.

The rearrangement joins TRBV9 to TRBJ2-5, with D possibly matching TRBD2 (6 bases). Germline V gene sequence: CDR1 SGDLS, CDR2 YYNGEE. The V gene lost 1 base and the J gene lost 1 base, with 8 bases spanning the gap. The CDR3 consists of 14 residues. CDR3 sequence reads: CASSVSSGQETQYF. Written as DNA, the CDR3 is TGTGCCAGCAGCGTAAGTAGCGGCCAAGAGACCCAGTACTTC.

The chain is built from TRBV25-1 and TRBJ2-7; a weak D match, TRBD2 (5 bases). This CDR3 region has 15 residues. Trimming removed 2 bases from V and 4 bases from J, with 15 bases in between. Germline-derived CDR1 and CDR2 are MGHDK and SYGVNS. The CDR3 DNA follows: TGTGCCAGCAGTGAAGGTGAGGGTTTTAGGTACGAGCAGTACTTC. Its translation is CASSEGEGFRYEQYF.

The chain recombines TRBV5-1 with TRBJ2-7, with 9 bases aligning to TRBD1. The CDR3 length is 14 residues. J lost 4 bases, V lost 5 bases, and 7 bases had no gene match. Germline CDR1 reads SGHRS; CDR2 reads YFSETQ. CDR3 in amino acids: CASSPPGQGYEQYF. CDR3 nucleotides: TGCGCCAGCAGTCCTCCCGGACAGGGGTACGAGCAGTACTTC. The variable domain in full, with the rest retrieved from reference TRBV5-1 and TRBJ2-7, is KAGVTQTPRYLIKTRGQQVTLSCSPISGHRSVSWYQQTPGQGLQFLFEYFSETQRNKGNFPGRFSGRQFSNSRSEMNVSTLELGDSALYLCASSPPGQGYEQYFGPGTRLTVT.

This sequence joins TRBV15 and TRBJ2-5; D uncertain. V was shortened by 0 bases and J by 4 bases, with 3 bases between the two germline ends. Germline values: CDR1 LNHNV, CDR2 YYDKDF (reference sequence). The CDR3 covers 12 residues. CDR3 DNA: TGTGCCACCAGCAGAGATCGAGAGACCCAGTACTTC. It translates to CATSRDRETQYF.

About this clone: This same CDR3 is encoded by further DNA sequences in the sample. The rearrangement links TRBV18 to TRBJ2-7; D unclear. Trimming cost V 3 bases and J 5 bases, with 5 bases left between them. There are 11 residues in the CDR3. Germline V gene sequence: CDR1 KGHSH, CDR2 LQKENI. CDR3 sequence reads: CASSPGHEQYF. CDR3 nucleotide sequence: TGTGCCAGCTCACCGGGCCACGAGCAGTACTTC.